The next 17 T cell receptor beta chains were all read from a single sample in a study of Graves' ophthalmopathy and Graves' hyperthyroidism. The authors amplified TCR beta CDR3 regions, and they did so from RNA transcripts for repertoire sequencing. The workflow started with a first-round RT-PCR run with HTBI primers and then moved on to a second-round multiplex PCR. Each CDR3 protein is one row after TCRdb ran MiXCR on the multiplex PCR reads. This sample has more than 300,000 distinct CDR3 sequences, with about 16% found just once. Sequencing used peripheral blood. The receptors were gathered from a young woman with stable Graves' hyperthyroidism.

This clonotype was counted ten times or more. The CDR3 region is CSVDLNRGPSYEQYF. As DNA, the CDR3 is TGCAGCGTTGACCTAAACAGGGGCCCCTCCTACGAGCAGTACTTC. V gene TRBV29-1 combines with J gene TRBJ2-7; 7 bases match TRBD1. The V gene end was trimmed by 3 bases and the J gene end by 0 bases; junction bases not matched to a gene: 8. CDR3 length equals 15 residues. The germline V gene has CDR1 SQVTM and CDR2 ANQGSEA.

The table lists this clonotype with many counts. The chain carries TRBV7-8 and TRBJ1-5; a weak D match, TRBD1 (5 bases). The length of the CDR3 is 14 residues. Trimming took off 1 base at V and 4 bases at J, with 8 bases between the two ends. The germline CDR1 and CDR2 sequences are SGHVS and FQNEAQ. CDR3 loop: CASSLVGGNQPQHF. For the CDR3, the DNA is TGTGCCAGCAGCTTAGTGGGGGGAAATCAGCCCCAGCATTTT.

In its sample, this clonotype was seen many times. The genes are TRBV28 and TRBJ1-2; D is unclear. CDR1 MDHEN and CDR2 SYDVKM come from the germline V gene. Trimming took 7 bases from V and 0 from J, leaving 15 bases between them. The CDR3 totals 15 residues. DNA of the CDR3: TGTGCCAGCACCCGAGCTGTATCTCCTAACTATGGCTACACCTTC. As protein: CASTRAVSPNYGYTF.

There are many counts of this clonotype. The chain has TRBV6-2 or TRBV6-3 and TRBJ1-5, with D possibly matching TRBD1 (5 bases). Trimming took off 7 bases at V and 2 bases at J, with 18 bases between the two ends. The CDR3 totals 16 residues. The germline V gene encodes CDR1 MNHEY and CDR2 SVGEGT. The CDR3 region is CASTLGVQSGNQPQHF. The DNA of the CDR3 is TGTGCCAGCACCCTGGGGGTACAGTCGGGCAATCAGCCCCAGCATTTT.

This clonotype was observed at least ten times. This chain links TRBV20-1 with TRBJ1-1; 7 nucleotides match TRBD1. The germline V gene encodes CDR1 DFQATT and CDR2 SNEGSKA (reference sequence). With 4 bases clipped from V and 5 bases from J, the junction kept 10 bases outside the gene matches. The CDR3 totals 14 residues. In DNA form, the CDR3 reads TGCAGTGCTATTTACTCAGGGGGGGGGACTGAAGCTTTCTTT. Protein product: CSAIYSGGGTEAFF.

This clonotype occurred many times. The CDR3: CASSSYSGTEAFF. DNA for the CDR3: TGTGCCAGCAGTAGCTATTCAGGCACTGAAGCTTTCTTT. The genes are TRBV12-3 or TRBV12-4 and TRBJ1-1, with D uncertain. V shed 5 bases and J shed 4 bases, with 11 bases lying between them. The CDR3 is 13 residues long.

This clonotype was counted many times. The CDR3 protein is CASKARQINYGYTF. In nucleotides, the CDR3 is TGTGCCAGTAAGGCCCGGCAGATTAACTATGGCTACACCTTC. The chain joins TRBV19 to TRBJ1-2; no clear D gene. V shed 7 bases and J shed 1 base, with 13 bases lying between them. CDR3 size: 14 residues. Germline V lookup: CDR1 LNHDA, CDR2 SQIVND (reference sequence).

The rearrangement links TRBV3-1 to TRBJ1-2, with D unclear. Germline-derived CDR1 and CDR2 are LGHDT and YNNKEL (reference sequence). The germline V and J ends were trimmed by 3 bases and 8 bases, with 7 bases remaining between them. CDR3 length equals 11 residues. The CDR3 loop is CASSQTQGYTF. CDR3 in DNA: TGTGCCAGCAGCCAGACCCAGGGCTACACCTTC.

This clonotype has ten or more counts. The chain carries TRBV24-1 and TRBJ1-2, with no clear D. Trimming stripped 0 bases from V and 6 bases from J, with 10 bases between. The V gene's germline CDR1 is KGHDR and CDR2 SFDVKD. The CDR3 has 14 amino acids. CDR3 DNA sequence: TGTGCCACCAGTGATTTGCTTCGCTTCCATGGCTACACCTTC. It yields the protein CATSDLLRFHGYTF.

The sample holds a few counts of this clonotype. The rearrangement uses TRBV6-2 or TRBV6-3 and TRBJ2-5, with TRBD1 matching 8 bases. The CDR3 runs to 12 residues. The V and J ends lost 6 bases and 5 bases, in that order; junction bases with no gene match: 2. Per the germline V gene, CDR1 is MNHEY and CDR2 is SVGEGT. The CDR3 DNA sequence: TGTGCCAGCAGGCGGACAGGGGAGACCCAGTACTTC. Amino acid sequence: CASRRTGETQYF.

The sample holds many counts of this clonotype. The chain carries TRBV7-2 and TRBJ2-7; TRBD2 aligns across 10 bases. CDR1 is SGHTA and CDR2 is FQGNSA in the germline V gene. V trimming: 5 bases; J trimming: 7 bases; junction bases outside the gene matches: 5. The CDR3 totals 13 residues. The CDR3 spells CASSPGLAEEQYF. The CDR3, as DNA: TGTGCCAGCAGCCCCGGACTAGCGGAAGAGCAGTACTTC.

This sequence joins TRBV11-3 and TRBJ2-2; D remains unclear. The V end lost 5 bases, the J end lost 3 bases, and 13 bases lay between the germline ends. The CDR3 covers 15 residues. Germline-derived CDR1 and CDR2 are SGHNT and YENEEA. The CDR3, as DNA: TGTGCCAGCAGCGACGACTTAATGCACACCGGGGAGCTGTTTTTT. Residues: CASSDDLMHTGELFF. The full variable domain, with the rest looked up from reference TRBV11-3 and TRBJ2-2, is EAGVVQSPRYKIIEKKQPVAFWCNPISGHNTLYWYLQNLGQGPELLIRYENEEAVDDSQLPKDRFSAERLKGVDSTLKIQPAELGDSAVYLCASSDDLMHTGELFFGEGSRLTVL.

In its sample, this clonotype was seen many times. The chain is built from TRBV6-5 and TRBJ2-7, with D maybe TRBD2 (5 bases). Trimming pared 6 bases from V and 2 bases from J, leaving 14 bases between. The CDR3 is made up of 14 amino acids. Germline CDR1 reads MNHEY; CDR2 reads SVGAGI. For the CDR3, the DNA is TGTGCCAGCAGCAAACATGACGGGGCCTACGAGCAGTACTTC. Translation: CASSKHDGAYEQYF.

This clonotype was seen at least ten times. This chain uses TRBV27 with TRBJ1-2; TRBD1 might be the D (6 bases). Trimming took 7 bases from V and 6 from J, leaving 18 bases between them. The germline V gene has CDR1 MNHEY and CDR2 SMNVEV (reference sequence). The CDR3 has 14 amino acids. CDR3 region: CASKAGRGSDGYTF. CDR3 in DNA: TGTGCCAGCAAAGCCGGCAGGGGATCTGATGGCTACACCTTC.

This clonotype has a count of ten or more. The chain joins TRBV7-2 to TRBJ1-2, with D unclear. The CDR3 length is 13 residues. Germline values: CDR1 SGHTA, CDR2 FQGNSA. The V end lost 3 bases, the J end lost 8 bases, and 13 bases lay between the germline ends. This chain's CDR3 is CASSFSGIEGYTF. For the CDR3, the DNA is TGTGCCAGCAGCTTTTCCGGGATCGAAGGCTACACCTTC. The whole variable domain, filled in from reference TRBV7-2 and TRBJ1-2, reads GAGVSQSPSNKVTEKGKDVELRCDPISGHTALYWYRQSLGQGLEFLIYFQGNSAPDKSGLPSDRFSAERTGGSVSTLTIQRTQQEDSAVYLCASSFSGIEGYTFGSGTRLTVV.

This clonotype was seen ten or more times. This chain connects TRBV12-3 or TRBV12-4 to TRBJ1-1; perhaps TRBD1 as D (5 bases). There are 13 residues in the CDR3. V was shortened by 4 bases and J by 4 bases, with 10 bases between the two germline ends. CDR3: CASSSGPGTEAFF. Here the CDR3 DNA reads TGTGCCAGCAGTTCAGGGCCGGGCACTGAAGCTTTCTTT.

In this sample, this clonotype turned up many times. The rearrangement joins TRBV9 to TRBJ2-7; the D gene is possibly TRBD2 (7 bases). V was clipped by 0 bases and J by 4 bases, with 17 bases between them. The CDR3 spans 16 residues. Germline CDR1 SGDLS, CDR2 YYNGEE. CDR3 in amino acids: CASSVARRGPDYEQYF. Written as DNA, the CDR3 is TGTGCCAGCAGCGTAGCTCGGCGGGGGCCCGATTACGAGCAGTACTTC.